Presented here are 8 T cell receptor beta chains from one specimen sequenced in a study of beta chain features in type 1 diabetes. What was sequenced were expressed TCRB transcripts, since all of the isolated RNA had been reverse transcribed. Sequencing was performed with immunoSEQ multiplex PCR; in TCRdb, only in-frame clones are kept and a portion is missing. The sample has 150,000 to 200,000 clones, less than 9.5% seen once. The sample comprised central memory CD4+ T cells from blood. Receptor source: a woman under 30 in good health.

The chain employs TRBV7-2 and TRBJ2-2, with D perhaps TRBD2 (6 bases). The germline V gene encodes CDR1 SGHTA and CDR2 FQGNSA. The CDR3 is 15 amino acids. V was cut by 1 base and J by 4 bases, with 10 bases left in between. CDR3 region: CASSLVGGITGELFF. In DNA form, the CDR3 reads TGTGCCAGCAGCTTAGTGGGGGGTATCACCGGGGAGCTGTTTTTT.

This clone was detected a few times. This chain connects TRBV7-8 to TRBJ2-7; 7 bases match TRBD1. CDR3 size: 16 residues. With 4 bases clipped from V and 7 bases from J, the junction kept 16 bases outside the gene matches. Germline V lookup: CDR1 SGHVS, CDR2 FQNEAQ. CDR3 region: CASSSLPGQTVREQYF. CDR3 in DNA: TGTGCCAGCAGCTCACTCCCGGGACAGACCGTAAGGGAGCAGTACTTC. Filled out from reference TRBV7-8 and TRBJ2-7, the complete variable domain reads GAGVSQSPRYKVAKRGQDVALRCDPISGHVSLFWYQQALGQGPEFLTYFQNEAQLDKSGLPSDRFFAERPEGSVSTLKIQRTQQEDSAVYLCASSSLPGQTVREQYFGPGTRLTVT.

This clone was recorded a few times. The chain employs TRBV4-2 and TRBJ2-1; 7 bases are shared with TRBD2. The CDR3 has 16 residues. The trim removed 4 bases at V and 3 bases at J, leaving 9 bases unmatched. The germline CDR1 and CDR2 sequences are LGHNA and YNFKEQ. CDR3 sequence: CASSPEASGIYNEQFF. The CDR3 region has the DNA TGTGCCAGCAGCCCGGAAGCTAGCGGTATCTACAATGAGCAGTTCTTC.

The table lists this clone with a few counts. Other DNA sequences within the sample encode an identical CDR3. V and J are TRBV2 and TRBJ1-2; TRBD1 aligns across 8 bases. Germline V gene sequence: CDR1 SNHLY, CDR2 FYNNEI. V was pared by 4 bases and J by 5 bases, with 3 bases of the junction left unmatched. CDR3 length: 13 amino acids. CDR3 region: CASSAGTGYGYTF. The CDR3 DNA is TGTGCCAGCAGTGCGGGGACAGGTTATGGCTACACCTTC.

This clone came up a few times. The junction and the germline gene differ at one end; a read error may be behind it. The J gene is TRBJ2-1, the V gene TRBV7-7; D unresolved. The CDR3 runs to 13 residues. In germline, CDR1 is SSHAT, CDR2 FNYEAQ (reference sequence). CDR3 protein: CASSTADGNEQFF. The CDR3 DNA reads as TGTGCTAGCAGCACAGCCGACGGTAATGAGCAGTTCTTC.

This clone was observed a handful of times. The DNA for the CDR3 is TGCAGCGTGACGACTAGCGAGTTTTACAATGAGCAGTTCTTC. This sequence encodes CSVTTSEFYNEQFF. The chain recombines TRBV29-1 with TRBJ2-1; 8 bases match TRBD2. Losses at the gene ends were 6 bases for V and 4 bases for J; bases not matched to a gene: 8. The CDR3 totals 14 residues. Germline V gene lookup returns CDR1 SQVTM and CDR2 ANQGSEA.

The chain couples TRBV29-1 to TRBJ2-1; 9 bases are shared with TRBD2. Trimming cost V 4 bases and J 5 bases; bases outside gene matches: 6. CDR1 is SQVTM and CDR2 is ANQGSEA in the germline V gene. This CDR3 is built from 14 residues. CDR3 sequence: CSVGIAGVHNEQFF. As DNA, the CDR3 is TGCAGCGTTGGGATAGCGGGAGTACACAATGAGCAGTTCTTC.

This clone was picked up a small number of times. The V gene is TRBV29-1, the J gene TRBJ2-7; D perhaps matches TRBD2 (5 bases). The CDR3 covers 12 residues. The V end was cut by 1 base, the J end by 3 bases, with 7 bases between. Germline V gene data show CDR1 as SQVTM and CDR2 as ANQGSEA. CDR3 sequence: CSVEGGNYEQYF. The CDR3 bases are TGCAGCGTTGAAGGAGGGAACTACGAGCAGTACTTC.